This is a list of T cell receptor beta chains from one sample in a study of blood T cell repertoires in COVID-19. The protocol was immunoSEQ multiplex PCR, while the TCRdb copy is restricted to in-frame clones and leaves out a portion. The data contain around 200,000 clones, around 87% of them singletons. Sequencing was performed on peripheral blood. The receptors were sampled from a woman aged 18 to 35 who had recovered from COVID-19. The CDR3 runs from the conserved cysteine through the conserved F or W. The D gene is left open where the match is weak. The size field is filled for only some rows; it gives once, few, many or a size class.

clone size	V gene	J gene	D gene	CDR3 protein	CDR3 DNA
.	TRBV9	TRBJ2-1	.	CASSLSGPRGRNEQFF	TGTGCCAGCAGCTTGTCCGGGCCCCGGGGGAGGAATGAGCAGTTCTTC
.	TRBV7-9	TRBJ1-5	.	CASSDTSGRNQPQHF	TGTGCCAGCAGCGACACGTCAGGCCGCAATCAGCCCCAGCATTTT
.	TRBV25-1	TRBJ1-5	TRBD1	CASSGDRGPEPQHF	TGTGCCAGCAGTGGGGACAGGGGGCCGGAGCCCCAGCATTTT
.	TRBV7-9	TRBJ2-1	TRBD1	CASSRQGASNEQFF	TGTGCCAGCAGCCGACAGGGGGCTAGCAATGAGCAGTTCTTC
once	TRBV7-3	TRBJ1-1	.	CASNPGNTEAFF	TGTGCCAGCAACCCAGGGAACACTGAAGCTTTCTTT
.	TRBV18	TRBJ1-6	.	CASSPQVDNSPLHF	TGTGCCAGCTCACCCCAGGTAGATAATTCACCCCTCCACTTT
.	TRBV11-3	TRBJ2-7	TRBD1	CASSPGTGSHEQYF	TGTGCCAGCAGCCCGGGGACAGGGTCTCACGAGCAGTACTTC
.	TRBV3-1/TRBV3-2	TRBJ2-5	.	CASNPSKRRGGQETQYF	TGTGCCAGCAACCCTTCAAAACGGAGGGGGGGGCAAGAGACCCAGTACTTC
.	TRBV30	TRBJ1-3	.	CAYSRPGNTIYF	TGTGCCTACTCGCGCCCTGGAAACACCATATATTTT
.	TRBV18	TRBJ2-5	TRBD1	CASSKDRKETQYF	TGTGCCAGCTCCAAGGACAGGAAAGAGACCCAGTACTTC
.	TRBV29-1	TRBJ2-5	TRBD2	CSVYSAGVQETQYF	TGCAGCGTTTATTCAGCGGGGGTACAAGAGACCCAGTACTTC
.	TRBV5-6	TRBJ1-2	.	CASSLESGYTF	TGTGCCAGCAGCTTGGAATCAGGCTACACCTTC
.	TRBV24-1	TRBJ2-1	TRBD2	CATSDPGTRVYEQFF	TGTGCCACCAGTGATCCCGGGACTAGAGTCTATGAGCAGTTCTTC
.	TRBV3-1/TRBV3-2	TRBJ2-7	.	CASSQAATYEQYF	TGTGCCAGCAGCCAGGCCGCCACCTACGAGCAGTACTTC
.	TRBV6-5	TRBJ2-5	TRBD1	CASPARGPEGTQYF	TGTGCCAGCCCGGCGAGGGGGCCCGAGGGGACCCAGTACTTC
.	TRBV7-2	TRBJ1-6	.	CASSLLPQEISSYNSPLHF	TGTGCCAGCAGCTTACTTCCACAGGAGATAAGCTCCTATAATTCACCCCTCCACTTT
.	TRBV18	TRBJ2-3	TRBD2	CASSPTTSGGTDTQYF	TGTGCCAGCTCACCTACTACTAGCGGGGGCACAGATACGCAGTATTTT
.	TRBV6-2/TRBV6-3	TRBJ1-1	.	CASSSPRGYTEAFF	TGTGCCAGCAGTTCCCCACGAGGATACACTGAAGCTTTCTTT
.	TRBV15	TRBJ2-1	.	CATSRERDEQFF	TGTGCCACCAGCAGAGAGAGGGATGAGCAGTTCTTC
.	TRBV6-2/TRBV6-3	TRBJ2-7	TRBD2	CASSLWTSGVESYEQYF	TGTGCCAGCAGTCTCTGGACTAGCGGGGTTGAGTCCTACGAGCAGTACTTC
.	TRBV4-3	TRBJ1-5	.	CASSQDDGRVGSNQPQHF	TGCGCCAGCAGCCAAGATGATGGGAGGGTCGGGTCGAATCAGCCCCAGCATTTT
.	TRBV24-1	TRBJ2-7	.	CATSEWGNEQYF	TGTGCCACCAGTGAGTGGGGCAACGAGCAGTACTTC